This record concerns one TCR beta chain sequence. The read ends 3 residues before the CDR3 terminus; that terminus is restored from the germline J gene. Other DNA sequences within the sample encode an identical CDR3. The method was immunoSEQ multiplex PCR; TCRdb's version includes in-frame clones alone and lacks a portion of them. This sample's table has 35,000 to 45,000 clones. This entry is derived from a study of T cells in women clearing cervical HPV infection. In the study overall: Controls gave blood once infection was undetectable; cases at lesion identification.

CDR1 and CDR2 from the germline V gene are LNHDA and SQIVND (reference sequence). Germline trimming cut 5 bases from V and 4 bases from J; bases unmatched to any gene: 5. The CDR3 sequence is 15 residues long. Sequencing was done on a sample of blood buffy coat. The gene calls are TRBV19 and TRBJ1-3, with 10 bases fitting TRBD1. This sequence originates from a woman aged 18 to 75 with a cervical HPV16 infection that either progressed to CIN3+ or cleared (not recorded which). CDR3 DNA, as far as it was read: TGTGCCAGTAGTCTCGGGACAGGGGTCGGAAACACC. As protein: CASSLGTGVGNT. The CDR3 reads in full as CASSLGTGVGNTIYF.